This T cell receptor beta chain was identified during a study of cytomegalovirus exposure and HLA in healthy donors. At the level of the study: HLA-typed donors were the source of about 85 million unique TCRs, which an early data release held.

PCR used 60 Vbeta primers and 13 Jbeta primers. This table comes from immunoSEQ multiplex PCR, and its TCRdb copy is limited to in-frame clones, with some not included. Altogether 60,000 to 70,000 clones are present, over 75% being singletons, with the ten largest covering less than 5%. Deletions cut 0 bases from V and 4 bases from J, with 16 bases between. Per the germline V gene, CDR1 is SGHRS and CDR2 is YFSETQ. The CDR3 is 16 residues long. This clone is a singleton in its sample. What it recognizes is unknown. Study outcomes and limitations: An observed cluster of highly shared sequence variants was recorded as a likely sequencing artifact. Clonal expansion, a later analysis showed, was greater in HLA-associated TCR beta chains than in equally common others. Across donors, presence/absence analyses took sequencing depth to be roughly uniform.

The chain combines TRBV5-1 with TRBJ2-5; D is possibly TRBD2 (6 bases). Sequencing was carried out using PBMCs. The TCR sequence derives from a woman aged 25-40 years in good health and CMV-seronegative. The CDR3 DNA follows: TGCGCCAGCAGCTTGGCCGGGGGATTCAGAGGAGAGACCCAGTACTTC. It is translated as CASSLAGGFRGETQYF.